This TCR beta chain was obtained from a study of monozygotic twins with cystic fibrosis. Findings and caveats of the study: V usage most resembled the co-twin in 13 of 16 pairs.

Points on this clone: Its antigen is currently unknown.

This CDR3 has 14 amino acids. Germline CDR1 reads SEHNR; CDR2 reads FQNEAQ (reference sequence). Trimming cost V 4 bases and J 7 bases; bases outside gene matches: 9. Assay: immunoSEQ multiplex PCR; the TCRdb copy retains only in-frame clones and omits some. The sample yields approximately 21,000 clones, approximately 87% seen once. The clonotype was recovered from a woman in her 30s with cystic fibrosis. Material for sequencing was blood. The chain employs TRBV7-9 and TRBJ2-7; TRBD1 matches at 8 bases. The CDR3: CASSSHRGFGEQYF. CDR3 coding DNA: TGTGCCAGCAGCTCACACAGGGGGTTCGGGGAGCAGTACTTC.